This T cell receptor (beta chain) was profiled in a study of blood T cells in healthy people across ages. Germline V CDR1 and CDR2: SGHTA, FQGNSA. V was pared by 6 bases and J by 0 bases, with 7 bases between. The CDR3 length is 13 residues. Study-wide results and caveats: Versus aged donors, long-lived donors had higher diversity and more naive CD4+ cells.

A second PCR of about 7 to 12 cycles used a sample-barcoded 5' primer and a J-beta primer mix. TCRdb analysed the 5' RACE reads with MiXCR anew, one entry per CDR3 protein. This sample yields roughly 800,000 distinct CDR3 sequences, of which about 37% are seen a single time; 10% to 15% belongs to the top ten. Many counts were recorded for this clonotype. Its specificity is unknown. The chain has TRBV7-2 and TRBJ2-3, with D unresolved. The sequenced sample consisted of blood. This receptor was taken from a young man in good health. The CDR3 DNA sequence: TGTGCCAGCAGTTTCCACAGCACAGATACGCAGTATTTT. Amino acids: CASSFHSTDTQYF. The whole variable domain, filled in from reference TRBV7-2 and TRBJ2-3, reads GAGVSQSPSNKVTEKGKDVELRCDPISGHTALYWYRQSLGQGLEFLIYFQGNSAPDKSGLPSDRFSAERTGGSVSTLTIQRTQQEDSAVYLCASSFHSTDTQYFGPGTRLTVL.